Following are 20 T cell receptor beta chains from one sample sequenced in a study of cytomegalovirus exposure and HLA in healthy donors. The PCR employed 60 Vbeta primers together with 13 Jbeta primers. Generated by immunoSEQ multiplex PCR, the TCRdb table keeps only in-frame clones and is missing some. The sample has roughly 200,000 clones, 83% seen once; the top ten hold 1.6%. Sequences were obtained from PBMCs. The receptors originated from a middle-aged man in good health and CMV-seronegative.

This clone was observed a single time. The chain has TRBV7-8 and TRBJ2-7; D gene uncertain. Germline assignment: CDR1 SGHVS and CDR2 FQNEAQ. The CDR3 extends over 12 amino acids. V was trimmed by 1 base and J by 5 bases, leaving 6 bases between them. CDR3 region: CASSLVFDEQYF. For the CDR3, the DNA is TGTGCCAGCAGCTTAGTTTTCGACGAGCAGTACTTC.

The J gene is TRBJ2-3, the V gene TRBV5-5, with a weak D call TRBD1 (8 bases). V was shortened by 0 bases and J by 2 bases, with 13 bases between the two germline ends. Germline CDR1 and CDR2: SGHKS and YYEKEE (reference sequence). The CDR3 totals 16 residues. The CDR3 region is CASSLDRGGNTDTQYF. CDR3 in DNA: TGTGCCAGCAGCTTGGACAGGGGGGGGAACACAGATACGCAGTATTTT.

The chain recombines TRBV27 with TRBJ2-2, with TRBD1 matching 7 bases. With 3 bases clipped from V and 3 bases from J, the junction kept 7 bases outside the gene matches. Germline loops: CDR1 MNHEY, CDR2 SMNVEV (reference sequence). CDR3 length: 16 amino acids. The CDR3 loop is CASSFAQGIYTGELFF. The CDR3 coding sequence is TGTGCCAGCAGTTTCGCACAGGGGATCTACACCGGGGAGCTGTTTTTT.

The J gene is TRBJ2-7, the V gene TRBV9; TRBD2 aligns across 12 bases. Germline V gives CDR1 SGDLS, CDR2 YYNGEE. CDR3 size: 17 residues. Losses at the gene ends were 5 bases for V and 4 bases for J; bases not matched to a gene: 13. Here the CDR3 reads CASSGLAGSPGMYEQYF. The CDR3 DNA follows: TGTGCCAGCAGTGGACTAGCGGGATCCCCGGGGATGTACGAGCAGTACTTC.

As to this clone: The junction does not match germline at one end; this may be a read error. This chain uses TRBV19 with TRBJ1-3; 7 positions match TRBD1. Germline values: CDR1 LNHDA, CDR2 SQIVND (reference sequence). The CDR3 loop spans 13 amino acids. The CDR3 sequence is CASRNRGGNAIYF. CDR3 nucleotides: TGTGCCAGTAGAAACAGGGGTGGAAACGCCATATATTTT. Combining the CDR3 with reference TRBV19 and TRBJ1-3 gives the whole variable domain DGGITQSPKYLFRKEGQNVTLSCEQNLNHDAMYWYRQDPGQGLRLIYYSQIVNDFQKGDIAEGYSVSREKKESFPLTVTSAQKNPTAFYLCASRNRGGNAIYFGEGSWLTVV.

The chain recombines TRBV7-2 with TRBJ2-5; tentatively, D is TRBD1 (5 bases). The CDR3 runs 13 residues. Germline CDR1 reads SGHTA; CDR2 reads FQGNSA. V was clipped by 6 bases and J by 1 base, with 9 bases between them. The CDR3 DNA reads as TGTGCCAGCAGTGCAGGGCTCCAAGAGACCCAGTACTTC. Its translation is CASSAGLQETQYF.

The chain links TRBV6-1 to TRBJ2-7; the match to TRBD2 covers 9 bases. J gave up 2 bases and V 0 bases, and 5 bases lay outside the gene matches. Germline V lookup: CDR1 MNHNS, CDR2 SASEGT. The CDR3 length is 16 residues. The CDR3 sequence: CASSEALIAGAYEQYF. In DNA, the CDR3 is TGTGCCAGCAGTGAAGCGCTCATAGCGGGAGCCTACGAGCAGTACTTC.

CDR3 nucleotides: TGTGCCAGCAGCTCGGTTGAAGCTTTCTTT. As protein: CASSSVEAFF. The genes are TRBV28 and TRBJ1-1; D ambiguous. The CDR3 consists of 10 residues. The V end lost 6 bases, the J end lost 7 bases, and 6 bases lay between the germline ends. CDR1 is MDHEN, CDR2 SYDVKM, per germline.

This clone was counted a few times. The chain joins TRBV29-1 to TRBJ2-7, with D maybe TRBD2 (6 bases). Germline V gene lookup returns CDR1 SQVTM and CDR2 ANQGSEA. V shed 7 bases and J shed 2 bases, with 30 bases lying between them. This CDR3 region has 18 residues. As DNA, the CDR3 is TGCAGCGCACGCGTTAGGGCTTCCCCCGGGAGCGCAGCCTACGAGCAGTACTTC. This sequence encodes CSARVRASPGSAAYEQYF.

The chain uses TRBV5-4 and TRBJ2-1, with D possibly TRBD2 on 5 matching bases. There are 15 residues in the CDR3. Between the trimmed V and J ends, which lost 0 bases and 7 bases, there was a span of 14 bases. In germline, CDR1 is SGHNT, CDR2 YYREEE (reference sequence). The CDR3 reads CASSLERFGKNEQFF. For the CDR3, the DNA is TGTGCCAGCAGCTTGGAACGGTTCGGGAAAAATGAGCAGTTCTTC. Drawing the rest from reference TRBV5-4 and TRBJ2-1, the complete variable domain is ETGVTQSPTHLIKTRGQQVTLRCSSQSGHNTVSWYQQALGQGPQFIFQYYREEENGRGNFPPRFSGLQFPNYSSELNVNALELDDSALYLCASSLERFGKNEQFFGPGTRLTVL.

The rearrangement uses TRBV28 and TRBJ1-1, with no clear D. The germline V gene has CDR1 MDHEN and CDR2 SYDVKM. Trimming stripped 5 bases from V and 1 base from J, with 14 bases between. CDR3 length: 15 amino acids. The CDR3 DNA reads TGTGCCAGCAGTCCCAGAGGGTACTCGAACACTGAAGCTTTCTTT. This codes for CASSPRGYSNTEAFF. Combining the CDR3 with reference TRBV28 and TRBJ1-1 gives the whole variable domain DVKVTQSSRYLVKRTGEKVFLECVQDMDHENMFWYRQDPGLGLRLIYFSYDVKMKEKGDIPEGYSVSREKKERFSLILESASTNQTSMYLCASSPRGYSNTEAFFGQGTRLTVV.

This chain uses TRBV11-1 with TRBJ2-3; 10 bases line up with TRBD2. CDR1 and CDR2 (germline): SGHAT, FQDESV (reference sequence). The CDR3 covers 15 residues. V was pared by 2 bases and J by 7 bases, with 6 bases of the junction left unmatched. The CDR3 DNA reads TGTGCCAGCAGCTTAACTAGCGGGACCTTAAATACGCAGTATTTT. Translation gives CASSLTSGTLNTQYF.

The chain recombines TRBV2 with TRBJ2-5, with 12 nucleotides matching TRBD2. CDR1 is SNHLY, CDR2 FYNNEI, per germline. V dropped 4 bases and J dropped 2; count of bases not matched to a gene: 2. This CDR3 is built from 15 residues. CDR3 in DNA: TGTGCCAGCAGTGGACTAGCGGGGGAGCAAGAGACCCAGTACTTC. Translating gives CASSGLAGEQETQYF.

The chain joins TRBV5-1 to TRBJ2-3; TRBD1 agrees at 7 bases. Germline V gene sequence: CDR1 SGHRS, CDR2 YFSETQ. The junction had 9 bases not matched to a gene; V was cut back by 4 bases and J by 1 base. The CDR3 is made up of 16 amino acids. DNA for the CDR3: TGCGCCAGCAGCCCCCCACTCGGACAGGGCACAGATACGCAGTATTTT. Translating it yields CASSPPLGQGTDTQYF. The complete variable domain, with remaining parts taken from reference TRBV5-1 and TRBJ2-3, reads KAGVTQTPRYLIKTRGQQVTLSCSPISGHRSVSWYQQTPGQGLQFLFEYFSETQRNKGNFPGRFSGRQFSNSRSEMNVSTLELGDSALYLCASSPPLGQGTDTQYFGPGTRLTVL.

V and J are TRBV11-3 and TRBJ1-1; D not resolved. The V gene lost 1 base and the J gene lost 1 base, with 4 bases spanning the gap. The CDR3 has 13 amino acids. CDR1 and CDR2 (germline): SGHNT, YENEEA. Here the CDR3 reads CASSLARNTEAFF. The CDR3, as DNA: TGTGCCAGCAGCTTAGCGAGGAACACTGAAGCTTTCTTT.

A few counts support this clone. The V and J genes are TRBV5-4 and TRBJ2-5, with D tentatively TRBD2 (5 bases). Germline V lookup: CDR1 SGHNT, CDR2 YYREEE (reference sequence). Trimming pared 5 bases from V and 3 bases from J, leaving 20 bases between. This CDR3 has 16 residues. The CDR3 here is CASSFTFGDYEETQYF. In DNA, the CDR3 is TGTGCCAGCAGTTTTACCTTCGGTGACTACGAAGAGACCCAGTACTTC.

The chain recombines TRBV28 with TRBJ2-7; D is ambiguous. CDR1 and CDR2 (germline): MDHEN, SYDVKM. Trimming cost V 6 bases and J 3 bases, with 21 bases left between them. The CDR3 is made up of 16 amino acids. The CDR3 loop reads CASSPAQVTAVYEQYF. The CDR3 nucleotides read TGTGCCAGCAGCCCCGCCCAGGTGACGGCAGTCTACGAGCAGTACTTC.

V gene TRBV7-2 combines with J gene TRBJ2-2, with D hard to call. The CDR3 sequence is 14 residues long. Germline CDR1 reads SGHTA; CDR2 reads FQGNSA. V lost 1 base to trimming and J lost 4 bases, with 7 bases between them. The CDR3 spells CASSLGHITGELFF. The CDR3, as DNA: TGTGCCAGCAGCTTAGGACATATCACCGGGGAGCTGTTTTTT.

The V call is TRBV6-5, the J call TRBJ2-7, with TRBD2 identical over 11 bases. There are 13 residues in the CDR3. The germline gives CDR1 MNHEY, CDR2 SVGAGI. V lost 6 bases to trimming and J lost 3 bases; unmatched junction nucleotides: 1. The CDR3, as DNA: TGTGCCAGCAGGACTAGCGGGAACTACGAGCAGTACTTC. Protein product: CASRTSGNYEQYF.

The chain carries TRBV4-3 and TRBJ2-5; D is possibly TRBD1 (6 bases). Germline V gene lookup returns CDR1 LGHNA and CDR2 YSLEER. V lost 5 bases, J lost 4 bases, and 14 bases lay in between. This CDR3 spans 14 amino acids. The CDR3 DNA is TGCGCCAGCAGCAAAGGGGGTGAGGGAGAGACCCAGTACTTC. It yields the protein CASSKGGEGETQYF.